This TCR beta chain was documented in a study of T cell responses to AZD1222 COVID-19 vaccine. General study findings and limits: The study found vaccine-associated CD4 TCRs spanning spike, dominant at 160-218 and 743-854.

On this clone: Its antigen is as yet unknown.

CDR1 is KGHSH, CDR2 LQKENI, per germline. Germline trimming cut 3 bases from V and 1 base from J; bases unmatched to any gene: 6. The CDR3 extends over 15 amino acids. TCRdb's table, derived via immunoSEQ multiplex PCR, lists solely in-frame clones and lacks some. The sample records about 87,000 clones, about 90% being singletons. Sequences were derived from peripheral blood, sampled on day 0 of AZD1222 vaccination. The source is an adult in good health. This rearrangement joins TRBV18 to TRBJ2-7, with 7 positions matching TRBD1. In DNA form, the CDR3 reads TGTGCCAGCTCACCGGGACAGTTCGAGTCCTACGAGCAGTACTTC. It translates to CASSPGQFESYEQYF.